This T cell receptor beta chain was observed in a study of somatic mutations in cytotoxic T cells in rheumatoid arthritis. Whole-study context: Patients had over 25 ml EDTA blood drawn right after diagnosis, before any treatment. Certain V beta antibody-stained T-cell populations, V beta1+ cells sequenced for TCRB among them, were flow-sorted to nearly 100% purity.

This CDR3 region has 13 residues. Germline-derived CDR1 and CDR2 are ENHRY and SYGVKD. The assay was immunoSEQ multiplex PCR, and TCRdb's table has in-frame clones only and misses some. The sample includes about 16,000 clones, 75% to 80% of them seen just once. The chain uses TRBV10-3 and TRBJ2-5; 7 positions agree with TRBD2. The J call may be incorrect, as the DNA end agrees better with TRBJ2-7. This TCR was recovered from an adult with rheumatoid arthritis. Sequencing was carried out using CD8+ T cells sorted from blood. CDR3: CASLGGSSYEQYF. As DNA, the CDR3 is TGTGCCTCACTGGGCGGGAGCTCCTACGAGCAGTACTTC.